This T cell receptor (beta chain) originates from a study of T cell responses to AZD1222 COVID-19 vaccine (dated by TCRdb to the early 2020s). About the investigation overall: Because spike-specific TCR depth and breadth did not differ between the two schedules, AZD1222 recipients who got a second dose at roughly 4 weeks were pooled with those who got a second dose at roughly 12 weeks. A total of 233 trial participants underwent TCR sequencing, of whom nearly 210 had received two doses of AZD1222 and approximately 26 had received two doses of the MenACWY control vaccine. Enrollment into the trials was organized by age into subgroups of 18-55, 56-69 and 70-plus years, and those subgroups contained about 160, 30 and 59 TCR-sequenced participants, respectively.

Explained via the paper, the time point label denotes: baseline before first vaccination. The vaccinee samples were drawn from two UK trials, COV001 and COV002, one of which was a single-blind randomized controlled phase 2/3 trial testing AZD1222 (ChAdOx1 nCoV-19) in healthy adults. For TCRbeta chain sequencing, PBMC samples from trial participants were taken at day 0 and at day 28 after the second dose. Findings and caveats that apply to the study as a whole: Conclusions about previously exposed vaccinees are limited because only six or seven AZD1222 recipients were SARS-CoV-2 seropositive at baseline. After two AZD1222 doses, spike-specific TCR breadth and depth were significantly higher than at day 0 and than in MenACWY recipients. CD4 TCRs associated with the vaccine covered the entire spike protein, and the dominant responses were in regions 160-218 and 743-854. The 56-69-year group was small, and its depth increase did not reach significance, likely because of low power. Epitopes outside the regions mutated in the B.1.351 and B.1.1.7 variants were reportedly recognized by nearly half of the unique spike-specific TCRs. Because no day 14 peak-response samples were available, repertoires were characterized only after the peak T cell response. Participants were mostly white British and included more females than males, and it was suggested by the authors that clonal diversity may have been underestimated.

The CDR3 regions of human TCRbeta chains were analyzed by immunosequencing. The published analysis was carried out like this. TCRs in the repertoires were compared against a reference library of SARS-CoV-2-specific TCRs that had been generated with the MIRA antigen-specificity platform. Breadth meant the fraction of unique TCRs that were SARS-CoV-2-associated, whereas depth meant the fraction of total T cells that were SARS-CoV-2-associated. Each spike-specific TCR was assigned to its reactive spike region and to a CD4 or CD8 class using the MIRA data. Log10-transformed breadth and depth values were compared by one-way ANOVA with Sidak's multiple comparisons tests. TCRdb holds this immuneACCESS table with in-frame rearrangements only. Some clones are missing; in checked studies, unresolved V genes explain under half, and the rest has no known cause. The D gene and trimming were derived from the DNA, and the V and J assignments and clone size from that table. This sample comprises roughly 96,000 clones, roughly 88% of them detected only once. The ten largest clones take up about 25% of the sample.

Here V drops 6 bases and J drops 2 bases, and the junction holds 12 bases not matched to any gene. The CDR3 runs 16 amino acids, cysteine and phenylalanine included. The read is trimmed to its CDR3 DNA, 48 bases read in frame from base 1. CDR1 is given as PRHDT and CDR2 as FYEKMQ, both from the germline V gene (reference sequence). To note about this clone: Its cognate antigen has yet to be identified. Base qualities are missing; no much larger clone stands one base away.

The sequence came from an adult in good health. Here the chain combines TRBV13 and TRBJ2-7, with 8 bases in between that match TRBD2. Specimen: peripheral blood, collected on day 0 of AZD1222 vaccination. The CDR3 here reads CASRVSGSGVPYEQYF. At the DNA level, the sequence is TGTGCCAGCAGGGTGAGTGGTAGCGGGGTACCCTACGAGCAGTACTTC.